The 18 T cell receptor beta chains below come from one sample, sequenced in a study of blood T cell repertoires in COVID-19. Method: immunoSEQ multiplex PCR; TCRdb's copy keeps in-frame clones and lacks some. The sample shows around 200,000 clones, around 90% of them seen only once. Source material: peripheral blood. Receptors were obtained from a man aged 45 to 65 with acute or convalescent COVID-19.

A remark on this clone: The junction departs from the called germline gene at one end, perhaps through a read error. The gene calls are TRBV7-7 and TRBJ2-1; D may be TRBD2 (5 bases). This CDR3 contains 15 residues. The germline V gene has CDR1 SSHAT and CDR2 FNYEAQ (reference sequence). The CDR3: CASSLDFSSYNEQFF. The CDR3 nucleotides read TGTGCTAGCAGCTTGGACTTTAGCTCCTACAATGAGCAGTTCTTC.

This chain links TRBV10-3 with TRBJ2-2, with 9 bases aligning to TRBD1. CDR3 size: 15 residues. In germline, CDR1 is ENHRY, CDR2 SYGVKD. V shed 5 bases, J shed 5 bases, and the junction held 6 bases outside the gene matches. The CDR3 region is CAISYGTGRTGELFF. The CDR3 nucleotides read TGTGCCATCAGTTACGGGACAGGGCGAACCGGGGAGCTGTTTTTT.

The chain is built from TRBV24-1 and TRBJ1-4; no firm D call. The CDR3 consists of 12 residues. The V gene lost 6 bases and the J gene lost 10 bases, with 11 bases spanning the gap. Looked up from germline, CDR1 is KGHDR and CDR2 is SFDVKD. This CDR3 reads CATSSGSGKLFF. In DNA form, the CDR3 reads TGTGCCACCAGTTCCGGGAGCGGAAAACTGTTTTTT.

V usage is TRBV7-9 and J usage is TRBJ1-4; TRBD1 might be the D (5 bases). CDR3 size: 12 residues. The V and J ends lost 4 bases and 7 bases respectively, with 7 bases between them. Germline lookup yields CDR1 SEHNR and CDR2 FQNEAQ (reference sequence). CDR3 sequence reads: CASSSGFEKLFF. The CDR3 nucleotides are TGTGCCAGCAGCTCAGGGTTTGAAAAACTGTTTTTT.

The rearrangement uses TRBV10-3 and TRBJ2-7; possible D gene TRBD2, 6 bases. There are 17 residues in the CDR3. The germline V and J ends were trimmed by 2 bases and 1 base, with 18 bases remaining between them. CDR1 is ENHRY, CDR2 SYGVKD, per germline. The DNA of the CDR3 is TGTGCCATCAGTGAGCATAGCGGCCCTACCCCTTCCTACGAGCAGTACTTC. Amino acids: CAISEHSGPTPSYEQYF.

This chain joins TRBV2 and TRBJ2-7, with D tentatively TRBD2 (6 bases). The CDR3 spans 13 residues. Germline CDR1 is SNHLY and CDR2 is FYNNEI. With 10 bases removed from V and 4 bases from J, the gap between germline ends came to 17 bases. CDR3 DNA: TGTGCCACCGAAGACCGGGGGAGGTACGAGCAGTACGTC. Protein: CATEDRGRYEQYV.

The V call is TRBV19, the J call TRBJ2-3, with TRBD1 as a possible D gene (5 bases). This CDR3 is 15 amino acids long. Deletions cut 6 bases from V and 1 base from J, with 14 bases between. The germline gives CDR1 LNHDA, CDR2 SQIVND (reference sequence). The CDR3 sequence: CASRSRAAGTDTQYF. DNA for the CDR3: TGTGCCAGTAGATCCAGGGCCGCGGGCACAGATACGCAGTATTTT.

The chain recombines TRBV11-3 with TRBJ2-4; 11 bases align to TRBD2. Germline V gene sequence: CDR1 SGHNT, CDR2 YENEEA. The CDR3 spans 17 residues. The junction had 5 bases not matched to a gene; V was cut back by 1 base and J by 3 bases. CDR3 in amino acids: CASSLVGTSGYKNIQYF. As DNA, the CDR3 is TGTGCCAGCAGCTTAGTGGGGACTAGCGGTTACAAAAACATTCAGTACTTC.

The genes are TRBV3-1 (or the pseudogene TRBV3-2) and TRBJ1-2; D not certain. The CDR3 extends over 13 amino acids. V shed 0 bases and J shed 5 bases, with 7 bases lying between them. Germline V lookup: CDR1 LGHDT, CDR2 YNNKEL (reference sequence). In nucleotides, the CDR3 is TGTGCCAGCAGCCAAGAGGTCTATTATGGCTACACCTTC. Its translation is CASSQEVYYGYTF.

The table lists this clone with a few counts. This chain uses TRBV14 with TRBJ1-6, with D possibly being TRBD1 (6 bases). Trimming took off 3 bases at V and 9 bases at J, with 9 bases between the two ends. Germline-derived CDR1 and CDR2 are SGHDN and FVKESK. CDR3 size: 13 residues. CDR3 nucleotides: TGTGCCAGCAGCCATGGCAGGGGTTCACCCCTCCACTTT. This gives the protein CASSHGRGSPLHF.

The gene calls are TRBV4-1 and TRBJ2-2; D is possibly TRBD1 (6 bases). The CDR3 loop spans 15 amino acids. Trimming removed 0 bases at V and 4 bases at J, with 9 bases between. From germline, CDR1 is MGHRA and CDR2 YSYEKL. DNA for the CDR3: TGCGCCAGCAGCCAAGATGGACAGTTCACCGGGGAGCTGTTTTTT. It translates to CASSQDGQFTGELFF.

The rearrangement joins TRBV12-5 to TRBJ2-3, with D maybe TRBD2 (5 bases). CDR1 is LGHNT, CDR2 FRNRAP, per germline. This CDR3 spans 13 amino acids. V lost 4 bases and J 5 bases, leaving 10 bases between the germline ends. The CDR3 DNA reads as TGTGCTAGTGGTTCCTCACTAGGAGATACGCAGTATTTT. It codes for CASGSSLGDTQYF. The full variable domain, with the rest looked up from reference TRBV12-5 and TRBJ2-3, is DARVTQTPRHKVTEMGQEVTMRCQPILGHNTVFWYRQTMMQGLELLAYFRNRAPLDDSGMPKDRFSAEMPDATLATLKIQPSEPRDSAVYFCASGSSLGDTQYFGPGTRLTVL.

The chain combines TRBV2 with TRBJ1-3; no definite D call. The CDR3 is 10 amino acids. V lost 8 bases and J 11 bases, leaving 10 bases between the germline ends. Looked up from germline, CDR1 is SNHLY and CDR2 is FYNNEI. The CDR3 DNA reads as TGTGCCAGCCGCGGAGATGCCATATATTTT. Residues: CASRGDAIYF.

In its sample, this clone was seen a few times. The chain has TRBV6-6 and TRBJ2-5; D might be TRBD1 (6 bases). Germline CDR1 is MNHNY and CDR2 is SVGAGI (reference sequence). The CDR3 sequence is 15 residues long. Trimming cost V 4 bases and J 0 bases, with 12 bases left between them. Written as DNA, the CDR3 is TGTGCCAGCAGTTCCTCGGACAGTTACCAAGAGACCCAGTACTTC. This translates into CASSSSDSYQETQYF.

This clone came up a few times. The chain combines TRBV3-1 (or the pseudogene TRBV3-2) with TRBJ1-1; possible D gene TRBD1, 6 bases. Trimming shortened V by 7 bases and J by 4 bases, and 19 bases separated the two germline ends. This CDR3 comprises 15 residues. The germline gives CDR1 LGHDT, CDR2 YNNKEL (reference sequence). CDR3 DNA: TGTGCCAGCATCAACAGGGATTTGGGATCCACTGAAGCTTTCTTT. It codes for CASINRDLGSTEAFF.

This clone came up a few times. The chain employs TRBV18 and TRBJ2-3; D is unclear. CDR1 KGHSH and CDR2 LQKENI come from the germline V gene. The V gene lost 5 bases and the J gene lost 2 bases, with 8 bases spanning the gap. The CDR3 covers 13 residues. CDR3 nucleotide sequence: TGTGCCAGCTCATCACTAATCACAGATACGCAGTATTTT. Its translation is CASSSLITDTQYF.

This sequence joins TRBV7-6 and TRBJ2-5; 10 bases map to TRBD1. Germline CDR1 is SGHVS and CDR2 is FNYEAQ. The length of the CDR3 is 15 residues. The ends lost 5 bases at V and 2 bases at J; junction bases unmatched: 5. CDR3 loop: CASSPGTGVQETQYF. CDR3 bases: TGTGCCAGCAGCCCCGGGACAGGGGTTCAAGAGACCCAGTACTTC.

The chain links TRBV5-1 to TRBJ1-5; D not certain. Germline loops: CDR1 SGHRS, CDR2 YFSETQ. The CDR3 is 16 residues long. Trimming removed 4 bases at V and 0 bases at J, with 14 bases between. The CDR3 region has the DNA TGCGCCAGCAGCCTGGACGGACTCCCTAGCAATCAGCCCCAGCATTTT. Its protein product is CASSLDGLPSNQPQHF.